A single sample gave rise to the 30 T cell receptor beta chains below, sequenced in a study of blood T cells in healthy people across ages. PCR was performed a second time for about 7 to 11 cycles using a sample-barcoded 5' primer and a J-beta primer mix. TCRdb re-derived calls from the 5' RACE reads in MiXCR, one entry per CDR3 protein. Among 1.5 million to 1.9 million distinct CDR3 sequences listed, 35% to 45% were seen once. Sequences were obtained from blood. Receptors were obtained from a young woman in good health.

This sequence joins TRBV4-1 and TRBJ2-2, with D hard to call. This CDR3 has 18 residues. Germline CDR1 is MGHRA and CDR2 is YSYEKL. Trimming took 0 bases from V and 0 from J, leaving 14 bases between them. The CDR3 loop is CASSQEGPATANTGELFF. CDR3 bases: TGCGCCAGCAGCCAAGAAGGACCAGCTACCGCGAACACCGGGGAGCTGTTTTTT.

This clonotype came up a few times. The V gene is TRBV29-1, the J gene TRBJ1-1; D unclear. The CDR3 is 10 amino acids. Germline V gene sequence: CDR1 SQVTM, CDR2 ANQGSEA. V was cut by 4 bases and J by 10 bases, with 10 bases left in between. The CDR3 DNA reads as TGCAGCGTTGCTACTCAAAGAGCTTTCTTT. This gives the protein CSVATQRAFF.

V gene TRBV5-1 combines with J gene TRBJ2-4, with TRBD1 matching over 8 bases. The end of the DNA is better explained by TRBJ2-7, so the J call may be wrong. This CDR3 has 16 amino acids. Germline V CDR1 and CDR2: SGHRS, YFSETQ. For the CDR3, the DNA is TGCGCCAGCAGCTTGGCGGGGACAGGCCGACTGAACGAGCAGTACTTC. This encodes CASSLAGTGRLNEQYF.

This clonotype came up once. The chain joins TRBV7-4 to TRBJ1-4; D is possibly TRBD1 (5 bases). The CDR3 contains 14 residues. Germline CDR1 and CDR2: SGHVT and SQSDAQ. Trimming left V 8 bases short and J 4 bases short, with 14 bases between. CDR3 coding DNA: TGTGCCAGCCGTCCGGGACGCCATAATGAAAAACTGTTTTTT. Its translation: CASRPGRHNEKLFF.

The chain has TRBV28 and TRBJ1-4; D might be TRBD1 (5 bases). The CDR3 is made up of 13 amino acids. Germline CDR1 MDHEN, CDR2 SYDVKM. V was pared by 2 bases and J by 7 bases, with 8 bases between. The CDR3 reads CASSLGRAEKLFF. In DNA form, the CDR3 reads TGTGCCAGCAGTTTAGGCAGGGCTGAAAAACTGTTTTTT.

This chain connects TRBV3-1 to TRBJ2-6; D is unclear. The CDR3 is 14 residues long. CDR1 LGHDT and CDR2 YNNKEL come from the germline V gene (reference sequence). V lost 10 bases and J lost 0, with 10 bases in between. The CDR3 sequence: CANNTASGANVLTF. CDR3 nucleotide sequence: TGTGCCAACAATACAGCCTCTGGGGCCAACGTCCTGACTTTC.

The V call is TRBV4-1, the J call TRBJ2-7, with 7 positions matching TRBD2. Matching the DNA end better, TRBJ2-5 makes the J call doubtful. This CDR3 comprises 14 residues. Per germline, CDR1 MGHRA and CDR2 YSYEKL. CDR3: CASSQDGLEETQYF. The CDR3 nucleotides are TGCGCCAGCAGCCAAGACGGACTAGAAGAGACCCAGTACTTC.

This chain connects TRBV11-2 to TRBJ1-2; D is perhaps TRBD1 (5 bases). Germline V gene sequence: CDR1 SGHAT, CDR2 FQNNGV. The V gene lost 1 base and the J gene lost 0 bases, with 9 bases spanning the gap. This CDR3 spans 15 amino acids. CDR3 in DNA: TGTGCCAGCAGCTTAGCTCGGACATCTAACTATGGCTACACCTTC. As protein: CASSLARTSNYGYTF.

This chain connects TRBV4-1 to TRBJ2-7, with D possibly matching TRBD1 (5 bases). Trimming pared 2 bases from V and 1 base from J, leaving 18 bases between. Per the germline V gene, CDR1 is MGHRA and CDR2 is YSYEKL. CDR3 length: 17 amino acids. The DNA for the CDR3 is TGCGCCAGCAGCCAACCAACTCAGGGAACCAGGTCCTACGAGCAGTACTTC. Amino acids: CASSQPTQGTRSYEQYF.

This clonotype came up many times. The chain carries TRBV12-3 or TRBV12-4 and TRBJ1-2; perhaps TRBD1 as D (6 bases). The CDR3 sequence is 14 residues long. Trimming cost V 6 bases and J 1 base, with 12 bases left between them. CDR3 DNA: TGTGCCAGCAGCCATCGGACAGTTAACTATGGCTACACCTTC. Translated, it gives CASSHRTVNYGYTF.

This sequence joins TRBV10-3 and TRBJ1-5; 7 bases line up with TRBD1. After removal of 6 bases from V and 7 bases from J, the junction contained 9 bases not matched to a gene. Germline loops: CDR1 ENHRY, CDR2 SYGVKD. The CDR3 covers 14 residues. The CDR3, as DNA: TGTGCCATCAGCGAGACAGGGTCGGAACAGCCCCAGCATTTT. This gives the protein CAISETGSEQPQHF.

This clonotype has only one observation. The V gene is TRBV6-1, the J gene TRBJ2-5; D might be TRBD1 (6 bases). Per the germline V gene, CDR1 is MNHNS and CDR2 is SASEGT. This CDR3 is 13 amino acids long. The germline V and J ends were trimmed by 5 bases and 11 bases, with 18 bases remaining between them. The CDR3 is CASSRTDNNEQYF. Here the CDR3 DNA reads TGTGCCAGCAGTCGGACAGATAACAATGAGCAGTACTTC.

This clonotype showed up just a few times. V usage is TRBV29-1 and J usage is TRBJ2-2; TRBD1 might be the D (7 bases). Trimming pared 7 bases from V and 0 bases from J, leaving 9 bases between. CDR1 is SQVTM and CDR2 is ANQGSEA in the germline V gene. The CDR3 is 13 residues long. The CDR3 spells CSAGGPNTGELFF. CDR3 bases: TGCAGCGCAGGGGGGCCGAACACCGGGGAGCTGTTTTTT.

This clonotype was detected only a few times. V gene TRBV6-5 combines with J gene TRBJ2-7; 8 nucleotides agree with TRBD1. The J call may be in error: the DNA end matches TRBJ2-5 better. Germline values: CDR1 MNHEY, CDR2 SVGAGI. CDR3 length: 15 amino acids. The DNA for the CDR3 is TGTGCCAGCAGTTACTCGACAGGGGAAGGGGAGACCCAGTACTTC. This sequence encodes CASSYSTGEGETQYF.

This clonotype came up a few times. This chain joins TRBV12-5 and TRBJ2-1; 15 nucleotides line up with TRBD2. From germline, CDR1 is LGHNT and CDR2 FRNRAP. This CDR3 is built from 16 residues. Unmatched junction bases numbered 3, after V lost 6 bases and J lost 3 bases. The CDR3 reads CASGRTSGGGYNEQFF. The CDR3 coding sequence is TGTGCTAGTGGCCGGACTAGCGGGGGGGGCTACAATGAGCAGTTCTTC.

This chain connects TRBV9 to TRBJ2-3; 7 bases agree with TRBD2. The germline V gene has CDR1 SGDLS and CDR2 YYNGEE. The CDR3 covers 14 residues. The J segment lost 3 bases and the V segment lost 0 bases, leaving 1 base of the junction unmatched. In nucleotides, the CDR3 is TGTGCCAGCAGCGTAGGGACTAGGACAGATACGCAGTATTTT. Its protein is CASSVGTRTDTQYF.

The chain employs TRBV7-2 and TRBJ2-7; D gene unclear. The J call could be wrong; TRBJ2-4 is a better fit for the DNA end. CDR3 length equals 19 residues. The germline CDR1 and CDR2 sequences are SGHTA and FQGNSA. CDR3 in amino acids: CASSLVFADPQFELNIQYF. The DNA for the CDR3 is TGTGCCAGCAGCTTAGTTTTTGCGGACCCGCAATTTGAGTTAAACATTCAGTACTTC.

This sequence joins TRBV5-1 and TRBJ2-1, with D possibly being TRBD1 (5 bases). The CDR3 contains 11 residues. Trimming took off 4 bases at V and 9 bases at J, with 8 bases between the two ends. From germline, CDR1 is SGHRS and CDR2 YFSETQ. The CDR3 is CASSAQGEQFF. The CDR3 region has the DNA TGCGCCAGCAGCGCCCAGGGTGAGCAGTTCTTC.

The rearrangement links TRBV20-1 to TRBJ2-7; TRBD1 matches 9 bases. V lost 5 bases and J lost 2; bases outside the gene matches: 4. CDR1 is DFQATT and CDR2 is SNEGSKA in the germline V gene (reference sequence). This CDR3 is 13 amino acids long. The CDR3 loop reads CSAPGTGTYEQYF. The CDR3 nucleotides read TGCAGTGCTCCCGGGACAGGGACCTACGAGCAGTACTTC.

The V call is TRBV10-3, the J call TRBJ1-5, with 7 positions matching TRBD1. V shed 3 bases and J 9 bases; nucleotides not matched to a gene: 8. CDR1 ENHRY and CDR2 SYGVKD come from the germline V gene. The CDR3 is 14 amino acids. This chain's CDR3 is CAISENRGGLPQHF. CDR3 DNA sequence: TGTGCCATCAGTGAAAACAGGGGTGGTCTGCCCCAGCATTTT.

This clonotype was found many times. This chain uses TRBV29-1 with TRBJ2-3; TRBD2 is a possible D gene (5 bases). Per the germline V gene, CDR1 is SQVTM and CDR2 is ANQGSEA. V lost 8 bases, J lost 8 bases, and 14 bases lay in between. CDR3 length: 11 amino acids. The CDR3 bases are TGCAGCCTCGTGACCGGGGTTACGCAGTATTTT. It codes for CSLVTGVTQYF.

At least ten counts were recorded for this clonotype. CDR3 DNA sequence: TGTGCCATCAGGGAACCGGGACAGGGGTACGAGCAGTACTTC. This sequence encodes CAIREPGQGYEQYF. This chain uses TRBV10-3 with TRBJ2-7; TRBD1 aligns across 10 bases. Trimming took 6 bases from V and 4 from J; bases not matched to a gene: 6. The CDR3 contains 14 residues. The V gene's germline CDR1 is ENHRY and CDR2 SYGVKD.

This clonotype came up a few times. The chain employs TRBV12-3 or TRBV12-4 and TRBJ2-6; no firm D call. The CDR3 contains 15 residues. Trimming took off 3 bases at V and 4 bases at J, with 10 bases between the two ends. The chain's CDR3 is CASSFRLPGANVLTF. Here the CDR3 DNA reads TGTGCCAGCAGTTTCAGGCTACCCGGGGCCAACGTCCTGACTTTC.

This chain joins TRBV5-1 and TRBJ2-1; 10 nucleotides agree with TRBD2. Matching the DNA end better, TRBJ2-7 makes the J call doubtful. The germline CDR1 and CDR2 sequences are SGHRS and YFSETQ. The CDR3 sequence is 15 residues long. CDR3 nucleotide sequence: TGCGCCAGCAGCTTCCTAGCGGGGGACTACAATGAGCAGTACTTC. This translates into CASSFLAGDYNEQYF.

This chain links TRBV20-1 with TRBJ1-2; possible D gene TRBD1, 5 bases. CDR1 is DFQATT, CDR2 SNEGSKA, per germline (reference sequence). V was clipped by 6 bases and J by 8 bases, with 19 bases between them. The CDR3 sequence is 13 residues long. The DNA of the CDR3 is TGCAGTGCCGAGAGGGTAGGGGAAGGGGGCTACACCTTC. Residues: CSAERVGEGGYTF.

The J gene is TRBJ1-5, the V gene TRBV29-1, with 8 bases aligning to TRBD1. Germline V CDR1 and CDR2: SQVTM, ANQGSEA. With 4 bases clipped from V and 4 bases from J, the junction kept 3 bases outside the gene matches. This CDR3 is built from 13 residues. The chain's CDR3 is CSVGGQVNQPQHF. The CDR3 region has the DNA TGCAGCGTTGGGGGACAGGTTAATCAGCCCCAGCATTTT.

Comments on this clonotype: The junction does not match germline at one end; this may be a read error. The V and J genes are TRBV12-3 or TRBV12-4 and TRBJ2-7, with TRBD2 matching over 7 bases. The CDR3 is 14 residues long. CDR3 DNA sequence: TGTGCCAGCAGTTTAAGGGGAGGGCCATTCGAGCGGTACTTC. Amino acids: CASSLRGGPFERYF.

This clonotype was counted between two and nine times. The CDR3 DNA reads TGTGCCAGCAGTTACACCCCGAGGGGGGCTACGGGCTACACCTTC. As protein: CASSYTPRGATGYTF. This chain connects TRBV6-5 to TRBJ1-2, with a tentative D call TRBD1 (6 bases). Germline values: CDR1 MNHEY, CDR2 SVGAGI. CDR3 length: 15 residues. V lost 2 bases, J lost 8 bases, and 18 bases lay in between.

The rearrangement links TRBV20-1 to TRBJ1-3; D gene unclear. CDR1 and CDR2 from the germline V gene are DFQATT and SNEGSKA (reference sequence). This CDR3 region has 13 residues. The ends were cut back, 0 bases at V and 3 bases at J, with 6 bases in the middle. The CDR3 sequence is CSARDLVGNTIYF. The CDR3 DNA sequence: TGCAGTGCTAGAGATCTAGTTGGAAACACCATATATTTT.

This clonotype showed up just a few times. The rearrangement links TRBV28 to TRBJ1-4, with D unclear. Germline CDR1 and CDR2: MDHEN and SYDVKM. This CDR3 contains 15 residues. V was trimmed by 4 bases and J by 4 bases, leaving 13 bases between them. CDR3 amino acids: CASSSDKELNEKLFF. The CDR3 DNA is TGTGCCAGCAGTTCAGACAAGGAACTTAATGAAAAACTGTTTTTT.